These 9 T cell receptor beta chains were all obtained from the same sample, sequenced in a study of T cell responses to AZD1222 COVID-19 vaccine. Data came from immunoSEQ multiplex PCR; TCRdb stores just in-frame clones and leaves some out. The sample includes 150,000 to 200,000 clones, under 95% of them seen just once. The starting material was peripheral blood, obtained 28 days after the second AZD1222 dose. The receptors derive from an adult who received the AZD1222 COVID-19 vaccine.

This clone was counted once. This sequence joins TRBV3-1 (or the pseudogene TRBV3-2) and TRBJ2-7; D is uncertain. V lost 0 bases and J 5 bases, leaving 2 bases between the germline ends. The germline gives CDR1 LGHDT, CDR2 YNNKEL (reference sequence). The CDR3 runs 11 residues. CDR3 loop: CASSQDNEQYF. The CDR3 region has the DNA TGTGCCAGCAGCCAAGACAACGAGCAGTACTTC.

In this sample, this clone turned up once. One end of the junction does not line up with germline, which may come from a read error. This sequence joins TRBV19 and TRBJ2-7, with no clear D. There are 13 residues in the CDR3. Germline lookup yields CDR1 LNHDA and CDR2 SQIVND (reference sequence). CDR3 residues: CASSFQEGYGQYF. Here the CDR3 DNA reads TGTGCCAGTAGTTTCCAGGAAGGATACGGGCAGTACTTC.

The V and J genes are TRBV2 and TRBJ1-2; D gene ambiguous. The length of the CDR3 is 12 residues. The V end was cut by 3 bases, the J end by 2 bases, with 4 bases between. The germline CDR1 and CDR2 sequences are SNHLY and FYNNEI. CDR3: CASSDANYGYTF. DNA for the CDR3: TGTGCCAGCAGTGACGCCAACTATGGCTACACCTTC.

The chain has TRBV30 and TRBJ2-1; 8 bases agree with TRBD2. Germline V gives CDR1 GTSNPN, CDR2 SVGIG (reference sequence). The V gene end was trimmed by 5 bases and the J gene end by 9 bases; junction bases not matched to a gene: 6. The CDR3 contains 12 residues. The CDR3 nucleotides are TGTGCCTGGGATAGCGGGATGACTGAGCAGTTCTTC. This encodes CAWDSGMTEQFF. Variable domain in full (rest from reference TRBV30 and TRBJ2-1): SQTIHQWPATLVQPVGSPLSLECTVEGTSNPNLYWYRQAAGRGLQLLFYSVGIGQISSEVPQNLSASRPQDRQFILSSKKLLLSDSGFYLCAWDSGMTEQFFGPGTRLTVL.

This chain connects TRBV4-1 to TRBJ2-1; 8 bases map to TRBD1. J lost 2 bases, V lost 3 bases, and 3 bases had no gene match. The germline V gene has CDR1 MGHRA and CDR2 YSYEKL. CDR3 size: 15 residues. For the CDR3, the DNA is TGCGCCAGCAGCCACCAGGGACAGGCCTACAATGAGCAGTTCTTC. It encodes CASSHQGQAYNEQFF.

The chain uses TRBV27 and TRBJ2-7, with 10 nucleotides matching TRBD1. CDR1 and CDR2 from the germline V gene are MNHEY and SMNVEV (reference sequence). V was clipped by 7 bases and J by 2 bases; unmatched bases: 8. The CDR3 is 15 residues long. CDR3 DNA sequence: TGTGCCAGCAAGTTCGGCGGGACAGGGGCCTACGAGCAGTACTTC. Amino acids: CASKFGGTGAYEQYF.

The V call is TRBV5-4, the J call TRBJ2-2; 11 bases are a match to TRBD2. V gave up 0 bases and J gave up 8 bases; unmatched junction bases: 6. There are 16 residues in the CDR3. CDR1 and CDR2 (germline): SGHNT, YYREEE (reference sequence). The CDR3 sequence is CASSLVAGGPSGELFF. CDR3 DNA: TGTGCCAGCAGCTTGGTAGCGGGAGGGCCCAGTGGGGAGCTGTTTTTT.

The chain uses TRBV3-1 (or the pseudogene TRBV3-2) and TRBJ1-6, with TRBD1 matching over 7 bases. V lost 1 base, J lost 13 bases, and 13 bases stayed unmatched. The germline V gene encodes CDR1 LGHDT and CDR2 YNNKEL (reference sequence). The CDR3 length is 16 residues. Here the CDR3 DNA reads TGTGCCAGCAGCCAAGGCAAGGGGGCGATTTTAGGTCCCCTCCACTTT. Translating it yields CASSQGKGAILGPLHF.

V gene TRBV28 combines with J gene TRBJ2-2, with 8 bases identical to TRBD1. The germline V gene encodes CDR1 MDHEN and CDR2 SYDVKM. CDR3 size: 12 residues. With V trimmed by 6 bases and J by 9 bases, 3 bases remained unmatched. CDR3 DNA: TGTGCCAGCAGACCAGGGGGCAGGGAGCTGTTTTTT. Its protein is CASRPGGRELFF.